This T cell receptor beta chain was captured in a study of T cells after yellow fever vaccination (dated by TCRdb to between 2018 and 2021). Describing the broader study: The SMART-Seq v4 Ultra Low Input RNA kit was used to prepare libraries from fractions with low cell numbers. To track T-cell clones before and after primary and booster YFV17D yellow fever vaccination, bulk TCR alpha and beta repertoires were sequenced longitudinally. Two healthy male donors, one aged 18 to 30 and one aged 30 to 40 years, made up the cohort. Bulk PBMC replicates and cell subsets were isolated from blood drawn at multiple timepoints before and after both primary and secondary immunization. Here is what the overall study found, with its caveats: The secondary T-cell response was found to be weaker but faster than the primary response, with a peak reached on day 5 rather than on day 15. Most clones expanded after primary vaccination (about 95% of CD4 and 70% to 90% of CD8) were re-detected after the booster, suggesting that broad memory maintenance occurred. Computational filtering was needed because FACS-sorted repertoires could contain abundant contaminating clonotypes from the bulk population. A small fraction of clonotypes showed up in both the CD4 and CD8 compartments, probably as a result of convergent recombination. Because only a couple of donors were included in the study, the extent to which the findings can be generalized is limited.

CDR1 and CDR2 are read off the germline V gene as SNHLY and FYNNEI. Trimming removed 7 bases from V and 3 bases from J, leaving 11 bases between the germline ends. From its cysteine to its phenylalanine, the CDR3 spans 13 amino acids. Only CDR3 DNA remains: 39 bases, in frame from the first base. In the paper's terms, the treatment or condition label means: live attenuated yellow fever vaccine strain. Two biological replicates of bulk PBMCs were collected at each blood-draw timepoint. PBMCs were isolated from peripheral blood using a standard Ficoll-Paque protocol. RNA was extracted with TriZol from bulk PBMCs, CD4 and CD8 fractions, and dextramer-positive and dextramer-negative fractions. A few counts support this clonotype. Its target antigen remains unknown. Base qualities are missing; no much larger clone stands one base away. The sequencing machine was an Illumina NovaSeq 6000. TCR cDNA was synthesized by 5'RACE template switching, which introduced a universal primer site and unique molecular identifiers. Priming of cDNA synthesis was performed from both the TCR alpha and TCR beta constant segments. Library amplification involved two PCR steps, and the second step added sample barcodes and sequencing adapters. Sequencing of libraries was performed on Illumina HiSeq 2500 (2x100 bp) or NovaSeq (2x150 bp). The published analysis was carried out like this. Reads were demultiplexed and collapsed into UMI consensus sequences with MIGEC, and V(D)J alignment was performed with MiXCR. Clonotypes responding to the vaccine were identified with edgeR on replicate PBMC samples, with the criteria of FDR below 0.01 and a log2 fold change above 5 up to day 15. Each bulk clonotype was labeled CD4 or CD8 based on which sequenced repertoire, CD4 or CD8, contained the clonotype at higher abundance. TCRdb reanalyzed the raw reads on its own, using fastp at Q25 for trimming and MiXCR for clone calling, and kept in-frame beta chains. Rows with one shared CDR3 protein collapse into an entry with the most common genes and DNA. The V and J calls shown here were made by TCRdb, not taken from the authors' results. The sample table contains about 320,000 distinct CDR3 sequences; only one count was recorded for 3.5% to 4.5% of them. The leading ten clones occupy 15% to 20% of the sample.

This receptor chain uses TRBV2 and TRBJ2-3; no D gene call is confident. This specimen was PBMCs, taken 15 days after the yellow fever booster vaccination. The clonotype comes from a man aged 18 to 35 who received the YFV17D yellow fever vaccine. CDR3 sequence: CASMAAGTDTQYF. The bases read TGTGCCAGCATGGCGGCCGGGACAGATACGCAGTATTTT.